The rows below give T cell receptor beta chains drawn from one sample of a study of a mutant IDH1 vaccine in newly diagnosed glioma. The repertoire was sequenced with immunoSEQ multiplex PCR; TCRdb's copy has only in-frame clones and lacks some. The sample contains 82,000 or so clones, roughly 85% of which appear only once. For these receptors, no antigen is known. The sample here was PBMCs, taken from a glioma patient whose treatment included an IDH1 peptide vaccine. The source of these receptors is a man aged 30 to 39 with glioma. Some clones in this sample may be carry-over from other donors' samples. The CDR3 runs from the conserved cysteine through the conserved F or W. The D gene is left open where the match is weak. Rows give clone size only sometimes, using once, few, many, or a class for an expanded clone.

TGCGCCAGCAGATCTCCGCAGTACCCCTATGAGCAGTTCTTC	CASRSPQYPYEQFF	-	TRBJ2-1	TRBV10-2	-
TGCAGCGTGGAACTACAGGGACCCGAGACCCAGTACTTC	CSVELQGPETQYF	-	TRBJ2-5	TRBV29-1	-
TGTGCCAGCAGCTTGGAGACCCCCAATTCACCCCTCCACTTT	CASSLETPNSPLHF	-	TRBJ1-6	TRBV5-8	-
TGCAGCGTTGAAGATCCCCGGACAGGGAGCCACGAGCAGTACTTC	CSVEDPRTGSHEQYF	TRBD1	TRBJ2-7	TRBV29-1	-
TGCGTCAGCAGCCGGGGCACGACGATGAACACTGAAGCTTTCTTT	CVSSRGTTMNTEAFF	-	TRBJ1-1	TRBV4-3	once
TGCGCCAGCAGCCAAGATAGCGTAGTAGGGGGCTACACCTTC	CASSQDSVVGGYTF	-	TRBJ1-2	TRBV4-1	once
TGTGCCAGCAGTTACTTTGGGGGTTGGTCTCAGCCCCAGCATTTT	CASSYFGGWSQPQHF	-	TRBJ1-5	TRBV6-5	-
TGTGCCAGCAGCTTTCGACGTATCTATGGCTACACCTTC	CASSFRRIYGYTF	-	TRBJ1-2	TRBV5-6	few
TGTGCCAGCAGGGGACGGTTCACAGATACGCAGTATTTT	CASRGRFTDTQYF	-	TRBJ2-3	TRBV6-1	-
TGTGCCAGCAGCGCCGTCGTATGGACCCAGTACTTC	CASSAVVWTQYF	-	TRBJ2-5	TRBV7-2	-
TGTGCCAGCAGTGCATGGGGGGGGAACACTGAAGCTTTCTTT	CASSAWGGNTEAFF	-	TRBJ1-1	TRBV2	-
TGTGCCAGCTCACCTGGCGGCGGGCGGGAGCAGTTCTTC	CASSPGGGREQFF	-	TRBJ2-1	TRBV18	-
TGTGCCAGCCGGCTTACAGGGATAGGGCAGTACTTC	CASRLTGIGQYF	-	TRBJ2-7	TRBV2	-
TGTGCCAGCAGTCACCGGGACAGCAATCAGCCCCAGCATTTT	CASSHRDSNQPQHF	-	TRBJ1-5	TRBV27	medium-sized
TGTGCCAGCAGCTCCCCCGCGGGGACCTACGAGCAGTACTTC	CASSSPAGTYEQYF	-	TRBJ2-7	TRBV28	-
TGTGCCACCAGCAGAGGGGACAGGGGGTACGAGCAGTACTTC	CATSRGDRGYEQYF	TRBD1	TRBJ2-7	TRBV15	-
TGTGCCAGCAGCCCTCGCCCGGGACTAGCCGATGAGCAGTTCTTC	CASSPRPGLADEQFF	TRBD2	TRBJ2-1	TRBV7-3	-
TGTGCCAGCAGCTTAGGAAACGAGCAGTACTTC	CASSLGNEQYF	-	TRBJ2-7	TRBV11-2	-
TGTGCCAGCAGAGAGGGACAGGGGAGGGCAGTCCTGACTTTC	CASREGQGRAVLTF	TRBD1	TRBJ2-6	TRBV2	-
TGTGCCAGCAGTTATTGGTGGGTCTTCCTTTGTGAAAAACTGTTTTTT	CASSYWWVFLCEKLFF	-	TRBJ1-4	TRBV6-9	-
TGTGCCAGCAGCCAGGGGGCGGCGAACACCGGGGAGCTGTTTTTT	CASSQGAANTGELFF	TRBD1	TRBJ2-2	TRBV7-9	-
TGTGCCAGCAGCTTGGCCCCAGGGGAGTACGAGCAGTACTTC	CASSLAPGEYEQYF	-	TRBJ2-7	TRBV5-6	-
TGTGCCAGCAGTGTGGGACAGGCTGGCTACACCTTC	CASSVGQAGYTF	TRBD1	TRBJ1-2	TRBV25-1	-
TGTGCCACCAGCAGAGCCATGAACTCTGGAAACACCATATATTTT	CATSRAMNSGNTIYF	-	TRBJ1-3	TRBV15	-
TGTGCCAGCAGCTTAGATCTTGGACTAGGCGCGAGAGAGACCCAGTACTTC	CASSLDLGLGARETQYF	TRBD2	TRBJ2-5	TRBV11-2	-
TGTGCCAGCAGTTTACGGGGGGGCGGATACACTGAAGCTTTCTTT	CASSLRGGGYTEAFF	-	TRBJ1-1	TRBV28	-
TGTGCCAGCAGCCGACAGGGTAGCAATCAGCCCCAGCATTTT	CASSRQGSNQPQHF	TRBD1	TRBJ1-5	TRBV9	once
TGTGCCATCAGAGGCTTAAGCAATCAGCCCCAGCATTTT	CAIRGLSNQPQHF	-	TRBJ1-5	TRBV10-3	-
TGTGCCAGCAGTCCCATCCTTAGGGTCGATACGCAGTATTTT	CASSPILRVDTQYF	-	TRBJ2-3	TRBV27	-
TGTGCCAGCAGTTTAAACCGAAGGACATTAGCTAACTATGGCTACACCTTC	CASSLNRRTLANYGYTF	-	TRBJ1-2	TRBV28	-
TGTGCCAGCACGGGTGAAACTAACTATGGCTACACCTTC	CASTGETNYGYTF	-	TRBJ1-2	TRBV2	-
TGCGCCAGCAGCCGCCAACTAGCGGGGGAGTACAATGAGCAGTTCTTC	CASSRQLAGEYNEQFF	TRBD2	TRBJ2-1	TRBV4-3	once
TGTGCCAGCAGCTTAGTTGGCGGGGCGGTAAACTACGAGCAGTACTTC	CASSLVGGAVNYEQYF	-	TRBJ2-7	TRBV7-8	-
TGTGCCAGCAGTGTGGCAGGGGGCCCCAGGAACATTCAGTACTTC	CASSVAGGPRNIQYF	TRBD1	TRBJ2-4	TRBV6-1	-
TGCGCCAGCAGCCAAGATGGGGGCCTGGGCAATCAGCCCCAGCATTTT	CASSQDGGLGNQPQHF	-	TRBJ1-5	TRBV4-1	few
TGTGCCAGCAGTTCCGGGACTAGCGGCTACGAGCAGTACTTC	CASSSGTSGYEQYF	TRBD2	TRBJ2-7	TRBV27	-
TGTGCTAGTGGTCTGCAGGGTAGCAGCACTGAAGCTTTCTTT	CASGLQGSSTEAFF	-	TRBJ1-1	TRBV12-5	few
TGTGCCAGCAGCTTAAGTCCAGGACGGCCTCAGCCCCAGCATTTT	CASSLSPGRPQPQHF	-	TRBJ1-5	TRBV7-8	once
TGCGCCAGCAGTTTCGGACGATACACTGAAGCTTTCTTT	CASSFGRYTEAFF	-	TRBJ1-1	TRBV7-9	once
TGTGCCAGCAGCGTTTTAGCGGGGGGACTTCAAGAGACCCAGTACTTC	CASSVLAGGLQETQYF	TRBD2	TRBJ2-5	TRBV9	-
TGTGCCAGCAGCTTAGGTAGGGGCACTGAAGCTTTCTTT	CASSLGRGTEAFF	-	TRBJ1-1	TRBV11-2	few
TGCGCCAGCAGCCAAGGCTGGCTAGCGGCCGGCTACGAGCAGTACTTC	CASSQGWLAAGYEQYF	TRBD2	TRBJ2-7	TRBV4-1	few
TGTGCCAGCAGAAAAACGGGACAGGTTGGGTATTTT	CASRKTGQVGYF	TRBD1	TRBJ2-3	TRBV27	once
TGTGCCAGCAGCTTGCGGTTCGGGGGTGACACTGAAGCTTTCTTT	CASSLRFGGDTEAFF	-	TRBJ1-1	TRBV5-6	-
TGCGCCAGCAGCTTGGAGGGGGCCATAAAGAACACTGAAGCTTTCTTT	CASSLEGAIKNTEAFF	TRBD1	TRBJ1-1	TRBV5-1	-
TGTGCCAGTATTAGGTGGGGGACTGAAGCTTTCTTT	CASIRWGTEAFF	-	TRBJ1-1	TRBV19	-
TGTGCCAGCAGCTTCGAGGGACAGGATTTCAATGAGCAGTTCTTC	CASSFEGQDFNEQFF	TRBD1	TRBJ2-1	TRBV5-5	-
TGTGCCAGCAGCTTCGGGACTAGCGGATGGGATGAGCAGTTCTTC	CASSFGTSGWDEQFF	TRBD2	TRBJ2-1	TRBV11-2	-
TGTGCCAGCAGCTTAAACCCGCGAGAGACCCAGTACTTC	CASSLNPRETQYF	-	TRBJ2-5	TRBV7-3	-
TGCGCCAGCAGCCCTGAAAGACAGGACCCCCAGCATTTT	CASSPERQDPQHF	-	TRBJ1-5	TRBV4-3	-
TGTGCCAGCACCCGGAGGCGGCAGGGGCCCCGTTGGGCCCAGTACTTC	CASTRRRQGPRWAQYF	-	TRBJ2-5	TRBV5-6	-
TGTGCCACCAGCAGAGACAGGGCACCCCAGCCCCAGCATTTT	CATSRDRAPQPQHF	-	TRBJ1-5	TRBV15	-
TGTGCCAGCAGCTTAAGTTCCCTGGCCCTTAACACTGAAGCTTTCTTT	CASSLSSLALNTEAFF	-	TRBJ1-1	TRBV7-9	few
TGCAGTGCTAGCGGTCACAATGAGCAGTTCTTC	CSASGHNEQFF	-	TRBJ2-1	TRBV20-1	once
TGTGCCAGCAGCCACGGCACAGCGGGAGGGCTGGGGGACGAGCAGTACTTC	CASSHGTAGGLGDEQYF	TRBD2	TRBJ2-7	TRBV7-9	-
TGTGCCAGCAGCTTAGGGGTCACGGTGTCCTACGAGCAGTACTTC	CASSLGVTVSYEQYF	-	TRBJ2-7	TRBV5-6	-
TGTGCCAGCAGTGCCGGGACAGGGGGGGAAAATGAAAAACTGTTTTTT	CASSAGTGGENEKLFF	TRBD1	TRBJ1-4	TRBV2	-